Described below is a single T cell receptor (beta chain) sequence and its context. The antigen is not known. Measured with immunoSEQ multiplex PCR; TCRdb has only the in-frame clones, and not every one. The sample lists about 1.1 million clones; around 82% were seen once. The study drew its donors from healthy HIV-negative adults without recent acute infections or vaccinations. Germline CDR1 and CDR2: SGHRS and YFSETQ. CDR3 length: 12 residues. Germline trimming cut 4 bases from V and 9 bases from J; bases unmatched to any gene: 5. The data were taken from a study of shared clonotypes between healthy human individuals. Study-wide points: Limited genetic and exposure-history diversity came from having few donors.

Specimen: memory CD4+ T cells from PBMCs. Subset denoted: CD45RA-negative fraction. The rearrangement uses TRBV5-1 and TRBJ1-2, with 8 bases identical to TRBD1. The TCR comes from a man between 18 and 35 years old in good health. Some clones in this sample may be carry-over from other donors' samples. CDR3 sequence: CASSLRQGSYTF. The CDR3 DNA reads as TGCGCCAGCAGCCTCAGACAGGGGAGCTACACCTTC.